Following are 5 T cell receptor beta chains from one sample sequenced in a study of CD8 T cells in Susac syndrome. When the RNA was reverse transcribed, random hexamers were used with an input of roughly 0.45 to 1 ug. TCRdb called the immunoSEQ multiplex PCR reads again in MiXCR, with one record for every CDR3 protein. The data contain roughly 400,000 distinct CDR3 sequences, approximately 89% of them singletons. The sequenced sample was CD8+ T cells from PBMCs. Every receptor here comes from a human donor with multiple sclerosis.

Remarks on this clonotype: At one end, the junction sequence differs from germline, possibly due to a read error. J is TRBJ2-1 and V is TRBV20-1; 7 bases agree with TRBD1. The CDR3 loop spans 14 amino acids. Germline V gene sequence: CDR1 DFQATT, CDR2 SNEGSKA (reference sequence). CDR3 nucleotide sequence: TGCAGTGCTAGAGACAGGGGGTCCTACAGTGAGCAGTTCTTC. This codes for CSARDRGSYSEQFF.

This sequence joins TRBV18 and TRBJ2-1; D not resolved. The V end was cut by 6 bases, the J end by 10 bases, with 10 bases between. Germline V CDR1 and CDR2: KGHSH, LQKENI. This CDR3 is 11 amino acids long. The CDR3: CASSLGKEQFF. In DNA form, the CDR3 reads TGTGCCAGCTCTTTAGGAAAGGAGCAGTTCTTC.

The rearrangement joins TRBV27 to TRBJ2-1; D is unresolved. Trimming removed 2 bases from V and 2 bases from J, with 13 bases in between. Germline V gene data show CDR1 as MNHEY and CDR2 as SMNVEV (reference sequence). This CDR3 comprises 16 residues. CDR3 amino acids: CASSLTPAGAYNEQFF. CDR3 bases: TGTGCCAGCAGTTTAACCCCGGCTGGGGCCTACAATGAGCAGTTCTTC.

This rearrangement joins TRBV5-1 to TRBJ2-5; D is perhaps TRBD1 or TRBD2 (7 bases each). CDR1 and CDR2 from the germline V gene are SGHRS and YFSETQ. V lost 3 bases and J 5 bases, leaving 17 bases between the germline ends. This CDR3 region has 15 residues. The CDR3 reads CASSWPRQGGETQYF. CDR3 sequence (DNA): TGCGCCAGCAGCTGGCCCCGGCAGGGGGGGGAGACCCAGTACTTC.

CDR3 amino acids: CASSGLTGRSYNEQFF. In DNA, the CDR3 is TGTGCCAGCAGCGGGCTAACGGGGAGGTCCTACAATGAGCAGTTCTTC. The chain carries TRBV9 and TRBJ2-1; a possible D gene is TRBD2 (6 bases). The germline CDR1 and CDR2 sequences are SGDLS and YYNGEE. The V gene lost 3 bases and the J gene lost 1 base, with 14 bases spanning the gap. The CDR3 consists of 16 residues.